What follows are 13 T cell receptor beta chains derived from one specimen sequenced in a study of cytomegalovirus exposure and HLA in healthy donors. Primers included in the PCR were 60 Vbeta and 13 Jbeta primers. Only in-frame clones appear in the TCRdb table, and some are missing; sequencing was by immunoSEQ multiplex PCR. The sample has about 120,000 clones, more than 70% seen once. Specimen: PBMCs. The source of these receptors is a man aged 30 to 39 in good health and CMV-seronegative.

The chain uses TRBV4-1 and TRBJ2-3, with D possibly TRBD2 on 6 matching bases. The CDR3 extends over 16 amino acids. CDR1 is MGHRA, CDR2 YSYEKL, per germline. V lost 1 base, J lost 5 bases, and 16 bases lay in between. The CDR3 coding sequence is TGCGCCAGCAGCCAAGCTCCAGCGGAGGGAGGAGATACGCAGTATTTT. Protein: CASSQAPAEGGDTQYF.

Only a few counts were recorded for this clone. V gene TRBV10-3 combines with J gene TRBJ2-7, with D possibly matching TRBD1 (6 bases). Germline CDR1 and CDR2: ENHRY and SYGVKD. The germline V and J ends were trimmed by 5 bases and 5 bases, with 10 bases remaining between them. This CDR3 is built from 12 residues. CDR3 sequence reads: CAISLTGNEQYF. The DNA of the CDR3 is TGTGCCATCAGTCTCACAGGGAACGAGCAGTACTTC.

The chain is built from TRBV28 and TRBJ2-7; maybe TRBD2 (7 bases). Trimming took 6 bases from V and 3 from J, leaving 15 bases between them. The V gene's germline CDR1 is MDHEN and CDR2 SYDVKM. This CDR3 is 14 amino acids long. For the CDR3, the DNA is TGTGCCAGCAGGGATGGGGGGGCGCACTACGAGCAGTACTTC. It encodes CASRDGGAHYEQYF. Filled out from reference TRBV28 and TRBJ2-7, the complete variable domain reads DVKVTQSSRYLVKRTGEKVFLECVQDMDHENMFWYRQDPGLGLRLIYFSYDVKMKEKGDIPEGYSVSREKKERFSLILESASTNQTSMYLCASRDGGAHYEQYFGPGTRLTVT.

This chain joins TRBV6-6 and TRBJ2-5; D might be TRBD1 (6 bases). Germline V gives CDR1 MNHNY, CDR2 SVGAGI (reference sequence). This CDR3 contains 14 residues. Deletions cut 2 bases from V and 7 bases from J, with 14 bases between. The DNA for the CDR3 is TGTGCCAGCAGTTACCCAGGGGTTGGCGGGACCCAGTACTTC. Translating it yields CASSYPGVGGTQYF.

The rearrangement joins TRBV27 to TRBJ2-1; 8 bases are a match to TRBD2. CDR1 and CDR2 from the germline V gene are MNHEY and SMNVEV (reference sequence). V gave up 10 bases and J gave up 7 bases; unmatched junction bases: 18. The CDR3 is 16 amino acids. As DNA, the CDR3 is TGTGCCACCATGTCTCTGCGGGGGGTTTATCAGAATGAGCAGTTCTTC. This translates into CATMSLRGVYQNEQFF.

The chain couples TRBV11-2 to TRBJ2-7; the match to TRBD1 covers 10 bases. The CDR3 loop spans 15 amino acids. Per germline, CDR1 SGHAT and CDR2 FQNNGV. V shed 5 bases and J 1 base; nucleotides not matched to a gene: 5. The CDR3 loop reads CASSLRDRGSYEQYF. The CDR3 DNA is TGTGCCAGCAGCCTCCGGGACAGGGGATCCTACGAGCAGTACTTC.

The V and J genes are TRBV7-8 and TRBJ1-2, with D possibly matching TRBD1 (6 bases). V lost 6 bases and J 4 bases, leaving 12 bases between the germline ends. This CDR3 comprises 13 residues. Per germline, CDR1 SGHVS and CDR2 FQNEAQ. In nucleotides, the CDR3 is TGTGCCAGCAGTCAAAGACAGGTCTATGGCTACACCTTC. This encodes CASSQRQVYGYTF.

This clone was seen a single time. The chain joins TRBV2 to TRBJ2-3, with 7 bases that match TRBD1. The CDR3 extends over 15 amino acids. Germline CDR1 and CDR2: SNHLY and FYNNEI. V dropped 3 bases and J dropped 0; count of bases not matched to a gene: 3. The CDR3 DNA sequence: TGTGCCAGCAGTGAGGGGACAGCAAGCACAGATACGCAGTATTTT. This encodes CASSEGTASTDTQYF. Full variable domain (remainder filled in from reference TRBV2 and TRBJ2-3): EPEVTQTPSHQVTQMGQEVILRCVPISNHLYFYWYRQILGQKVEFLVSFYNNEISEKSEIFDDQFSVERPDGSNFTLKIRSTKLEDSAMYFCASSEGTASTDTQYFGPGTRLTVL.

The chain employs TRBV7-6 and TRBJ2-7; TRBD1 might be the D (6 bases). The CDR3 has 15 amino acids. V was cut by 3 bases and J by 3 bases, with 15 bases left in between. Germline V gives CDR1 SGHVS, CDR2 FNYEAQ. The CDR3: CASSFSGTSNYEQYF. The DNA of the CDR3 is TGTGCCAGCAGCTTTTCCGGGACAAGCAACTACGAGCAGTACTTC.

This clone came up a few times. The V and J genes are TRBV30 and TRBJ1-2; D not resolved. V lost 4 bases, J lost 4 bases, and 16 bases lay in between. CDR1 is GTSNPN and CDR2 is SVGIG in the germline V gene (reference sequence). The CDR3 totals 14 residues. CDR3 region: CAWKELRERYGYTF. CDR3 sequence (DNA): TGTGCCTGGAAGGAACTCCGAGAGCGCTATGGCTACACCTTC. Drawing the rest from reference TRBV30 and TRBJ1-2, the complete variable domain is SQTIHQWPATLVQPVGSPLSLECTVEGTSNPNLYWYRQAAGRGLQLLFYSVGIGQISSEVPQNLSASRPQDRQFILSSKKLLLSDSGFYLCAWKELRERYGYTFGSGTRLTVV.

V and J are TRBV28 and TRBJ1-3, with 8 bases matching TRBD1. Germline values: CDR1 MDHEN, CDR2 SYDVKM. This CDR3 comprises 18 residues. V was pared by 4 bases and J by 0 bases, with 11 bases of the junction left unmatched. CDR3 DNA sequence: TGTGCCAGCAGTTCGAGGGACCAGGGGGCAATCTCTGGAAACACCATATATTTT. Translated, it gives CASSSRDQGAISGNTIYF. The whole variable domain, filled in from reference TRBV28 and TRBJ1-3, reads DVKVTQSSRYLVKRTGEKVFLECVQDMDHENMFWYRQDPGLGLRLIYFSYDVKMKEKGDIPEGYSVSREKKERFSLILESASTNQTSMYLCASSSRDQGAISGNTIYFGEGSWLTVV.

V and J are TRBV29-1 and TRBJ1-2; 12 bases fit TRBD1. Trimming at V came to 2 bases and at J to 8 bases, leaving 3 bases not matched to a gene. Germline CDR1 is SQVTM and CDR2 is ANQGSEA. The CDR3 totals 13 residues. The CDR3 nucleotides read TGCAGCGTTGAATACGGGACAGGGGGCGGCTACACCTTC. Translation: CSVEYGTGGGYTF.

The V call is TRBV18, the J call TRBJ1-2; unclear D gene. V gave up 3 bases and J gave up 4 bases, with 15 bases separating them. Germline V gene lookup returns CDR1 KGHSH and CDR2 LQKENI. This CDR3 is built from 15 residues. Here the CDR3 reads CASSPTTGAAYGYTF. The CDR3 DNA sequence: TGTGCCAGCTCACCCACCACGGGTGCAGCCTATGGCTACACCTTC.